These 29 T cell receptor beta chains came from one sample sequenced in a study of blood T cell repertoires in COVID-19. The method was immunoSEQ multiplex PCR; TCRdb's version includes in-frame clones alone and lacks a portion of them. The repertoire consists of over 60,000 clones, with about 88% occurring once and the leading ten covering around 2.8%. Sample: peripheral blood. These receptors came from a man between 70 and 80 years old with active or convalescent COVID-19.

V gene TRBV7-9 combines with J gene TRBJ2-7; D possibly corresponds to TRBD1 (5 bases). Germline V gene data show CDR1 as SEHNR and CDR2 as FQNEAQ (reference sequence). The CDR3 has 13 amino acids. The V end lost 2 bases, the J end lost 5 bases, and 10 bases lay between the germline ends. CDR3 sequence reads: CASSLLTGDEQYF. The CDR3 nucleotides read TGTGCCAGCAGCTTATTAACAGGTGACGAGCAGTACTTC.

The chain combines TRBV19 with TRBJ1-5; D not resolved. Germline CDR1 is LNHDA and CDR2 is SQIVND (reference sequence). V was trimmed by 3 bases and J by 5 bases, leaving 8 bases between them. This CDR3 region has 13 residues. The CDR3 DNA sequence: TGTGCCAGTAGTATCGGCACAGATCAGCCCCAGCATTTT. It encodes CASSIGTDQPQHF.

V and J are TRBV28 and TRBJ2-1; D is perhaps TRBD2 (6 bases). V gave up 6 bases and J gave up 4 bases, with 16 bases separating them. This CDR3 spans 15 amino acids. Germline V lookup: CDR1 MDHEN, CDR2 SYDVKM. The CDR3 sequence is CASRSGGPSYNEQFF. In DNA, the CDR3 is TGTGCCAGCAGATCTGGAGGGCCAAGTTACAATGAGCAGTTCTTC. The whole variable domain, filled in from reference TRBV28 and TRBJ2-1, reads DVKVTQSSRYLVKRTGEKVFLECVQDMDHENMFWYRQDPGLGLRLIYFSYDVKMKEKGDIPEGYSVSREKKERFSLILESASTNQTSMYLCASRSGGPSYNEQFFGPGTRLTVL.

In this sample, this clone turned up once. CDR3 nucleotide sequence: TGTGCCAGCAGCTCCCTGCGGACAGCCAACATCTATGGCTACACCTTC. Translating gives CASSSLRTANIYGYTF. The rearrangement uses TRBV11-2 and TRBJ1-2; D may be TRBD1 (6 bases). The CDR3 is 16 amino acids. Germline loops: CDR1 SGHAT, CDR2 FQNNGV. Between the trimmed V and J ends, which lost 4 bases and 4 bases, there was a span of 19 bases.

The CDR3 region is CASSSLGGGKETQYF. In DNA form, the CDR3 reads TGCGCCAGCAGCTCCCTGGGGGGGGGTAAAGAGACCCAGTACTTC. The gene calls are TRBV5-1 and TRBJ2-5; 7 nucleotides line up with TRBD2. The CDR3 is made up of 15 amino acids. V was clipped by 3 bases and J by 3 bases; unmatched bases: 8. CDR1 is SGHRS and CDR2 is YFSETQ in the germline V gene.

V and J are TRBV2 and TRBJ1-1; D uncertain. Trimming removed 7 bases from V and 0 bases from J, with 9 bases in between. Germline assignment: CDR1 SNHLY and CDR2 FYNNEI. The CDR3 runs to 13 residues. The DNA for the CDR3 is TGTGCCAGCACCCATCCAATGAACACTGAAGCTTTCTTT. It encodes CASTHPMNTEAFF.

This clone was detected once. J is TRBJ1-4 and V is TRBV14, with unresolved D. V shed 4 bases and J shed 0 bases, with 6 bases lying between them. The CDR3 sequence is 14 residues long. Germline V gene data show CDR1 as SGHDN and CDR2 as FVKESK. This chain's CDR3 is CASSRVATNEKLFF. CDR3 nucleotide sequence: TGTGCCAGCAGCCGCGTTGCAACTAATGAAAAACTGTTTTTT.

This rearrangement joins TRBV7-2 to TRBJ2-7; the match to TRBD2 covers 8 bases. The CDR3 consists of 15 residues. V lost 4 bases and J lost 0; bases outside the gene matches: 5. Germline loops: CDR1 SGHTA, CDR2 FQGNSA. The CDR3 region is CASSSRSGGSYEQYF. The CDR3, as DNA: TGTGCCAGCAGCTCCCGGAGCGGGGGCTCCTACGAGCAGTACTTC.

This clone was seen a few times. The V call is TRBV19, the J call TRBJ1-3; the D is unclear. V dropped 6 bases and J dropped 0 bases, with 9 bases sitting between them. This CDR3 spans 14 amino acids. CDR1 is LNHDA, CDR2 SQIVND, per germline (reference sequence). This CDR3 reads CASSPGDSGNTIYF. The CDR3 nucleotides read TGTGCCAGTAGCCCCGGGGACTCTGGAAACACCATATATTTT.

V and J are TRBV12-5 and TRBJ1-4, with D hard to call. Germline V gives CDR1 LGHNT, CDR2 FRNRAP. The CDR3 is 13 amino acids. Between the trimmed V and J ends, which lost 4 bases and 7 bases, there was a span of 10 bases. The CDR3 DNA reads TGTGCTAGTGGTTCTGTACTCGGTGAAAAACTGTTTTTT. Translated, it gives CASGSVLGEKLFF.

J is TRBJ1-1 and V is TRBV19; tentatively, D is TRBD1 (5 bases). This CDR3 is 11 amino acids long. The V and J ends lost 3 bases and 9 bases respectively, with 8 bases between them. The V gene's germline CDR1 is LNHDA and CDR2 SQIVND (reference sequence). This CDR3 reads CASSMTEKAFF. CDR3 nucleotides: TGTGCCAGTAGTATGACAGAGAAAGCTTTCTTT.

Here the CDR3 reads CASSELGQGTEAFF. As DNA, the CDR3 is TGTGCCAGCAGTGAGTTGGGACAGGGGACTGAAGCTTTCTTT. This chain joins TRBV28 and TRBJ1-1, with TRBD1 matching 10 bases. This CDR3 has 14 amino acids. The germline CDR1 and CDR2 sequences are MDHEN and SYDVKM. With V trimmed by 5 bases and J by 5 bases, 5 bases remained unmatched.

The V and J genes are TRBV29-1 and TRBJ2-3; D might be TRBD2 (6 bases). Per germline, CDR1 SQVTM and CDR2 ANQGSEA. The V gene lost 4 bases and the J gene lost 6 bases, with 14 bases spanning the gap. This CDR3 has 13 amino acids. DNA for the CDR3: TGCAGCGTTGCCGGGACTCCCTCCGATACGCAGTATTTT. Its translation: CSVAGTPSDTQYF.

The V gene is TRBV25-1, the J gene TRBJ1-2; D remains ambiguous. CDR1 and CDR2 from the germline V gene are MGHDK and SYGVNS. The CDR3 spans 12 residues. The V end lost 3 bases, the J end lost 1 base, and 3 bases lay between the germline ends. The DNA for the CDR3 is TGTGCCAGCAGTGACAGTAACTATGGCTACACCTTC. Translated, it gives CASSDSNYGYTF.

The chain combines TRBV11-2 with TRBJ1-4; D is unresolved. The V end lost 1 base, the J end lost 0 bases, and 9 bases lay between the germline ends. The CDR3 has 16 residues. The germline V gene has CDR1 SGHAT and CDR2 FQNNGV. CDR3 sequence: CASSLVVSATNEKLFF. The CDR3 DNA sequence: TGTGCCAGCAGCTTAGTAGTTTCCGCAACTAATGAAAAACTGTTTTTT. Full variable domain (rest looked up from reference TRBV11-2 and TRBJ1-4): EAGVAQSPRYKIIEKRQSVAFWCNPISGHATLYWYQQILGQGPKLLIQFQNNGVVDDSQLPKDRFSAERLKGVDSTLKIQPAKLEDSAVYLCASSLVVSATNEKLFFGSGTQLSVL.

V and J are TRBV7-2 and TRBJ2-2; 12 bases are a match to TRBD2. From germline, CDR1 is SGHTA and CDR2 FQGNSA. The V gene end was trimmed by 4 bases and the J gene end by 5 bases; junction bases not matched to a gene: 8. The CDR3 spans 17 residues. CDR3 nucleotides: TGTGCCAGCAGCTCCTCTAGCGGGGGGGCCGAAACCGGGGAGCTGTTTTTT. Translating it yields CASSSSSGGAETGELFF.

This clone came up once. The chain has TRBV10-2 and TRBJ1-1; TRBD1 might be the D (5 bases). Germline lookup yields CDR1 WSHSY and CDR2 SAAADI. Trimming took 7 bases from V and 1 from J, leaving 10 bases between them. This CDR3 contains 13 residues. The CDR3 here is CASTVTGNTEAFF. The CDR3 region has the DNA TGCGCCAGCACCGTAACAGGGAACACTGAAGCTTTCTTT.

The table lists this clone with a few counts. In nucleotides, the CDR3 is TGTGCCAGCAGTTACTCCGGCAGGATTGGCTACACCTTC. This sequence encodes CASSYSGRIGYTF. The chain carries TRBV6-5 and TRBJ1-2; D remains ambiguous. Trimming removed 0 bases from V and 7 bases from J, with 9 bases in between. This CDR3 comprises 13 residues. Germline V gene sequence: CDR1 MNHEY, CDR2 SVGAGI.

The J gene is TRBJ1-2, the V gene TRBV7-9; unclear D gene. Between the trimmed V and J ends, which lost 0 bases and 6 bases, there was a span of 2 bases. The CDR3 runs 11 residues. Germline CDR1 reads SEHNR; CDR2 reads FQNEAQ (reference sequence). The CDR3 loop reads CASSLADGYTF. CDR3 DNA sequence: TGTGCCAGCAGCTTAGCCGATGGCTACACCTTC.

This chain connects TRBV5-1 to TRBJ1-3; D uncertain. The CDR3 sequence is 14 residues long. Trimming pared 0 bases from V and 8 bases from J, leaving 12 bases between. Germline V lookup: CDR1 SGHRS, CDR2 YFSETQ. The CDR3, as DNA: TGCGCCAGCAGCTTGGGAGGTCGGTTGGACACCATATATTTT. Its translation is CASSLGGRLDTIYF.

The chain is built from TRBV10-3 and TRBJ2-7; 9 bases agree with TRBD2. The CDR3 runs 16 residues. Germline CDR1 ENHRY, CDR2 SYGVKD. The J segment lost 4 bases and the V segment lost 0 bases, leaving 7 bases of the junction unmatched. This CDR3 is CAISESAASGTYEQYF. The DNA for the CDR3 is TGTGCCATCAGTGAGTCGGCGGCTAGCGGGACGTACGAGCAGTACTTC.

The rearrangement uses TRBV6-1 and TRBJ2-3; 12 positions match TRBD1. Germline lookup yields CDR1 MNHNS and CDR2 SASEGT. J gave up 4 bases and V 3 bases, and 5 bases lay outside the gene matches. This CDR3 comprises 16 residues. The CDR3 region has the DNA TGTGCCAGCAGTGATGGGACAGGGGGCGGTGCAGATACGCAGTATTTT. This encodes CASSDGTGGGADTQYF.

This clone was counted a single time. V and J are TRBV29-1 and TRBJ2-3; 10 bases are shared with TRBD2. CDR3 size: 13 residues. Germline V CDR1 and CDR2: SQVTM, ANQGSEA. Trimming removed 8 bases from V and 5 bases from J; junction bases left unmatched: 7. The CDR3 here is CSIERGGQDTQYF. CDR3 coding DNA: TGCAGCATCGAGCGGGGGGGCCAAGATACGCAGTATTTT.

J is TRBJ1-1 and V is TRBV7-3, with a tentative D call TRBD1 (6 bases). V was shortened by 0 bases and J by 4 bases, with 6 bases between the two germline ends. CDR1 and CDR2 from the germline V gene are SGHTA and FQGTGA. This CDR3 is built from 13 residues. In DNA, the CDR3 is TGTGCCAGCAGCTTAACGGACAGCACTGAAGCTTTCTTT. Encoded protein: CASSLTDSTEAFF.

The chain recombines TRBV9 with TRBJ2-7, with a possible D match to TRBD1 (5 bases). Trimming took off 0 bases at V and 2 bases at J, with 12 bases between the two ends. The CDR3 spans 15 residues. From germline, CDR1 is SGDLS and CDR2 YYNGEE. CDR3 sequence reads: CASSVDQGRTYEQYF. In nucleotides, the CDR3 is TGTGCCAGCAGCGTAGATCAGGGTCGAACCTACGAGCAGTACTTC.

The chain employs TRBV29-1 and TRBJ2-1; TRBD2 agrees at 7 bases. The junction had 9 bases not matched to a gene; V was cut back by 4 bases and J by 3 bases. Germline CDR1 SQVTM, CDR2 ANQGSEA. This CDR3 contains 15 residues. The chain's CDR3 is CSVVVGGSLYNEQFF. The DNA for the CDR3 is TGCAGCGTTGTAGTTGGCGGGAGTCTCTACAATGAGCAGTTCTTC.

The rearrangement uses TRBV5-1 and TRBJ1-2; D is possibly TRBD1 (6 bases). From germline, CDR1 is SGHRS and CDR2 YFSETQ. With 2 bases removed from V and 3 bases from J, the gap between germline ends came to 8 bases. The CDR3 has 13 residues. For the CDR3, the DNA is TGCGCCAGCAGCTTACAGGGTGACTATGGCTACACCTTC. This codes for CASSLQGDYGYTF.

The chain recombines TRBV4-2 with TRBJ1-2; maybe TRBD1 (6 bases). Deletions cut 0 bases from V and 0 bases from J, with 8 bases between. CDR3 length: 15 amino acids. Germline loops: CDR1 LGHNA, CDR2 YNFKEQ. CDR3 nucleotides: TGTGCCAGCAGCCAAGACTACAGGGCTAACTATGGCTACACCTTC. Translated: CASSQDYRANYGYTF.

This chain links TRBV5-8 with TRBJ2-1, with TRBD2 matching over 10 bases. With 2 bases clipped from V and 2 bases from J, the junction kept 1 base outside the gene matches. The CDR3 spans 15 residues. Germline lookup yields CDR1 SGHTS and CDR2 YDEGEE. CDR3 sequence: CASSLGLAAYNEQFF. In DNA form, the CDR3 reads TGTGCCAGCAGCTTAGGACTAGCGGCCTACAATGAGCAGTTCTTC.